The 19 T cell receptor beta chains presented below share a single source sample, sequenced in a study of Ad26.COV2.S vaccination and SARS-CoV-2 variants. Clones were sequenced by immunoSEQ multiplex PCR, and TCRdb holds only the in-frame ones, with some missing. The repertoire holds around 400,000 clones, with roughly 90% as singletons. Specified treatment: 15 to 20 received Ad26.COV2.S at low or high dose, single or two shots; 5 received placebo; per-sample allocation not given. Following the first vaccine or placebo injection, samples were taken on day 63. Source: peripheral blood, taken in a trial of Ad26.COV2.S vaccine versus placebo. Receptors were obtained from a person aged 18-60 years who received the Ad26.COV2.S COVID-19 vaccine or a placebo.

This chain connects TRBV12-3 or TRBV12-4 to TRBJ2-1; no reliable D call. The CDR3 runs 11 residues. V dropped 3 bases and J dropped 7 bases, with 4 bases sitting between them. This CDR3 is CASSLGNEQFF. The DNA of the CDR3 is TGTGCCAGCAGTTTGGGAAATGAGCAGTTCTTC.

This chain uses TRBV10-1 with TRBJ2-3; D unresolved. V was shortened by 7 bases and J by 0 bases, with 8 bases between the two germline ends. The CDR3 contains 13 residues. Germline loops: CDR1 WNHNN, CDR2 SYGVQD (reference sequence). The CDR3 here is CASNSESTDTQYF. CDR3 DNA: TGCGCCAGCAATTCAGAAAGCACAGATACGCAGTATTTT.

DNA of the CDR3: TGTGCCAGCAGCGCCAGGCCGGACACTGATAATTCACCCCTCCACTTT. Translation: CASSARPDTDNSPLHF. This chain connects TRBV21-1 to TRBJ1-6; the table's TRBD1 call for D was not verified on the DNA. TRBV21-1 constitutes a pseudogene. This CDR3 comprises 16 residues.

The CDR3 bases are TGTGCCACCACTGACAGGTCTGATTCACCCCTCCACTTT. This sequence encodes CATTDRSDSPLHF. The chain recombines TRBV10-3 with TRBJ1-6; possibly TRBD1 for D (6 bases). With 10 bases removed from V and 8 bases from J, the gap between germline ends came to 15 bases. Germline V gives CDR1 ENHRY, CDR2 SYGVKD. This CDR3 spans 13 amino acids.

In DNA form, the CDR3 reads TGTGCCACCAGTGATTTGTGGGCAGATACGCAGTATTTT. This sequence encodes CATSDLWADTQYF. This chain joins TRBV24-1 and TRBJ2-3; D is undetermined. This CDR3 comprises 13 residues. V was clipped by 0 bases and J by 4 bases, with 4 bases between them. CDR1 is KGHDR, CDR2 SFDVKD, per germline.

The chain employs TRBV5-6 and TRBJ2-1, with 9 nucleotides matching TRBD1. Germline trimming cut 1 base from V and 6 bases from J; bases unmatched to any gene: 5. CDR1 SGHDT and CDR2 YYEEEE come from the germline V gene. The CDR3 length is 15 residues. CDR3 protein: CASSLRDRAFNEQFF. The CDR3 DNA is TGTGCCAGCAGCTTGCGGGACAGGGCTTTCAATGAGCAGTTCTTC.

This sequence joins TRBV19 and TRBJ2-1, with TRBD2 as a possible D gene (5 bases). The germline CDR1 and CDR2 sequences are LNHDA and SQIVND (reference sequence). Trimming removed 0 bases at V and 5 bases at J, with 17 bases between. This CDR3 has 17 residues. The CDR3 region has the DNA TGTGCCAGTAGTATAGATCCTGTCCTAGCTCGGCACAATGAGCAGTTCTTC. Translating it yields CASSIDPVLARHNEQFF.

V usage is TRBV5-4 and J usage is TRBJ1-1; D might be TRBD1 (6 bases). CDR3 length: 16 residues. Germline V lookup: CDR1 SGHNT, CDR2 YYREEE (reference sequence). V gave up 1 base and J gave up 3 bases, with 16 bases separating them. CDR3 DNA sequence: TGTGCCAGCAGCTTGCGACAGGAAGAATGGGACACTGAAGCTTTCTTT. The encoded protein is CASSLRQEEWDTEAFF.

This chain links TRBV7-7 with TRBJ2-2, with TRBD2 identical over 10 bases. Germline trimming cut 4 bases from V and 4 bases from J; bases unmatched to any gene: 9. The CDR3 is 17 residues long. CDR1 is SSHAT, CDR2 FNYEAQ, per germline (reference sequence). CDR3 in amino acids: CASSSSLAGVGTGELFF. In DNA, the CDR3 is TGTGCCAGCAGCTCCAGCCTAGCGGGAGTTGGCACCGGGGAGCTGTTTTTT.

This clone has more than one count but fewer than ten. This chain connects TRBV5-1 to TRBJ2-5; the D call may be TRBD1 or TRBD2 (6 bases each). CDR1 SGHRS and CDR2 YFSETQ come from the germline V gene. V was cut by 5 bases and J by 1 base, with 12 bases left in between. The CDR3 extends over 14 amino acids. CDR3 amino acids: CASSRGQGQETQYF. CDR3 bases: TGCGCCAGCAGTCGGGGGCAGGGCCAAGAGACCCAGTACTTC.

The DNA of the CDR3 is TGTGCCAGATTACGCCGGGGTCAGTGGAATGAGCAGTTCTTC. It encodes CARLRRGQWNEQFF. The chain couples TRBV6-5 to TRBJ2-1, with D maybe TRBD2 (5 bases). CDR1 and CDR2 (germline): MNHEY, SVGAGI. V dropped 9 bases and J dropped 7 bases, with 19 bases sitting between them. The CDR3 extends over 14 amino acids.

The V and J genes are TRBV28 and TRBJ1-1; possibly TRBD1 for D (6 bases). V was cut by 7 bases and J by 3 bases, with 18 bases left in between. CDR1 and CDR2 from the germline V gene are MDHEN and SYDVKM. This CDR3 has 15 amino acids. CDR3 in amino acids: CASTPSPGDDTEAFF. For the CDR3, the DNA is TGTGCCAGCACCCCCTCGCCAGGGGATGACACTGAAGCTTTCTTT. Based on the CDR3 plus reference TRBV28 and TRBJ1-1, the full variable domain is DVKVTQSSRYLVKRTGEKVFLECVQDMDHENMFWYRQDPGLGLRLIYFSYDVKMKEKGDIPEGYSVSREKKERFSLILESASTNQTSMYLCASTPSPGDDTEAFFGQGTRLTVV.

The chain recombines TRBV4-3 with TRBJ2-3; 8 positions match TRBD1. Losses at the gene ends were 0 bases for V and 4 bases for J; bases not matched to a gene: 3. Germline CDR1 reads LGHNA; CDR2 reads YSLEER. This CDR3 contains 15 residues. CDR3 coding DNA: TGCGCCAGCAGCCAAGAAGGACAGGGATCAGATACGCAGTATTTT. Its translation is CASSQEGQGSDTQYF.

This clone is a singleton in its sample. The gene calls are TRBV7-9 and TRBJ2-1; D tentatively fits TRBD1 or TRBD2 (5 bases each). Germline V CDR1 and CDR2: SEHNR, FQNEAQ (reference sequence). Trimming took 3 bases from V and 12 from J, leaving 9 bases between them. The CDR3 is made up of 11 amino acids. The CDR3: CASSLGVGQFF. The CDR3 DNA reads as TGTGCCAGCAGCTTGGGGGTTGGGCAGTTCTTC.

CDR3 DNA sequence: TGTGCCAGCAAAGGACTAGCTTTTGATGGCATTCAGTACTTC. This gives the protein CASKGLAFDGIQYF. The rearrangement joins TRBV6-4 to TRBJ2-4, with 8 bases identical to TRBD2. This CDR3 spans 14 amino acids. Germline-derived CDR1 and CDR2 are MRHNA and SNTAGT. Unmatched junction bases numbered 11, after V lost 7 bases and J lost 9 bases.

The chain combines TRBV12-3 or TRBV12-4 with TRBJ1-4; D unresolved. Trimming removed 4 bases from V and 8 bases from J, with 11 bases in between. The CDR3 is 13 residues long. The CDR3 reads CASSSGPREKLFF. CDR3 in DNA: TGTGCCAGCAGTTCCGGACCGAGGGAAAAACTGTTTTTT.

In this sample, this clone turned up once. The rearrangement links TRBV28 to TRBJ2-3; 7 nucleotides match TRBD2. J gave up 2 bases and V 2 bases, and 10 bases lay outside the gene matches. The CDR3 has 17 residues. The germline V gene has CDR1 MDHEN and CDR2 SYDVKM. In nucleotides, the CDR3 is TGTGCCAGCAGTTTACAGTCTAGCGGAAAAAACACAGATACGCAGTATTTT. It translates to CASSLQSSGKNTDTQYF.

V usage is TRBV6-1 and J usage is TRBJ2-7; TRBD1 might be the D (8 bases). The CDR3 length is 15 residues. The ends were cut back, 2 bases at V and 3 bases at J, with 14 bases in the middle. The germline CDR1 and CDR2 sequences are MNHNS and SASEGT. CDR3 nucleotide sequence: TGTGCCAGCAGTGAAACAGGGGGACTAAGCTACGAGCAGTACTTC. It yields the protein CASSETGGLSYEQYF.

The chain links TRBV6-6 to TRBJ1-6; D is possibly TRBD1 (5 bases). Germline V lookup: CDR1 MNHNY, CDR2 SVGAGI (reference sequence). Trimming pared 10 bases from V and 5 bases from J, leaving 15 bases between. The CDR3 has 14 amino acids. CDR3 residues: CATQPGRDNSPLHF. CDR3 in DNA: TGTGCCACCCAGCCGGGGCGAGATAATTCACCCCTCCACTTT.